Below, 6 T cell receptor beta chains from the same sample are listed, as sequenced in a study of blood T cell repertoires in COVID-19. The method was immunoSEQ multiplex PCR; TCRdb's version includes in-frame clones alone and lacks a portion of them. This table has about 130,000 clones, roughly 86% appearing once. Sequencing input: peripheral blood. These receptors came from a woman aged 60-75 years with acute or convalescent COVID-19.

The chain joins TRBV7-9 to TRBJ1-2; D uncertain. The CDR3 is made up of 13 amino acids. Germline V gene lookup returns CDR1 SEHNR and CDR2 FQNEAQ (reference sequence). Deletions cut 5 bases from V and 8 bases from J, with 15 bases between. CDR3 bases: TGTGCCAGCAGCGGCGAGGGAAACGGGGGCTACACCTTC. Translation: CASSGEGNGGYTF. Full variable domain (rest looked up from reference TRBV7-9 and TRBJ1-2): DTGVSQNPRHKITKRGQNVTFRCDPISEHNRLYWYRQTLGQGPEFLTYFQNEAQLEKSRLLSDRFSAERPKGSFSTLEIQRTEQGDSAMYLCASSGEGNGGYTFGSGTRLTVV.

The V gene is TRBV28, the J gene TRBJ2-1, with 7 bases matching TRBD2. V gave up 3 bases and J gave up 4 bases; unmatched junction bases: 6. In germline, CDR1 is MDHEN, CDR2 SYDVKM. This CDR3 comprises 15 residues. The CDR3 loop is CASSLEGLRYNEQFF. CDR3 DNA sequence: TGTGCCAGCAGTTTGGAGGGACTACGATACAATGAGCAGTTCTTC.

The gene calls are TRBV10-1 and TRBJ2-7; 13 bases line up with TRBD2. V shed 10 bases, J shed 0 bases, and the junction held 12 bases outside the gene matches. Per the germline V gene, CDR1 is WNHNN and CDR2 is SYGVQD (reference sequence). The CDR3 sequence is 17 residues long. The chain's CDR3 is CATQPGLAGETSYEQYF. The CDR3 nucleotides read TGCGCCACCCAACCCGGACTAGCGGGAGAAACCTCCTACGAGCAGTACTTC.

This clone was found a few times. The chain couples TRBV7-9 to TRBJ2-2, with 15 positions matching TRBD2. Trimming removed 5 bases from V and 5 bases from J; junction bases left unmatched: 12. Germline V CDR1 and CDR2: SEHNR, FQNEAQ (reference sequence). The CDR3 runs to 19 residues. CDR3 in DNA: TGTGCCAGCAGCAGCCAGCCGGGACTAGCGGGAGGTCGGACCGGGGAGCTGTTTTTT. Its translation is CASSSQPGLAGGRTGELFF.

The chain links TRBV11-2 to TRBJ2-7; no clear D. The germline V gene encodes CDR1 SGHAT and CDR2 FQNNGV. The CDR3 runs 14 residues. V was trimmed by 1 base and J by 4 bases, leaving 11 bases between them. The CDR3 is CASSLADTSYEQYF. DNA for the CDR3: TGTGCCAGCAGCTTAGCAGATACCTCTTACGAGCAGTACTTC.

This chain connects TRBV24-1 to TRBJ2-3; 9 bases map to TRBD2. This CDR3 comprises 17 residues. Germline CDR1 and CDR2: KGHDR and SFDVKD. Losses at the gene ends were 7 bases for V and 5 bases for J; bases not matched to a gene: 15. Here the CDR3 reads CATSPSGLAGLVDTQYF. The CDR3 nucleotides read TGTGCCACCAGCCCCTCGGGGCTAGCGGGACTCGTAGATACGCAGTATTTT.